This T cell receptor beta chain appears in the sequencing data of a study of human T cells and chemical hapten exposure. Study at large: There were weekly diphenylcyclopropenone doses to the scalp for patients throughout the roughly 24-week study. Women made up most patients, who had alopecia areata, totalis or universalis. Study-level findings and limits: No alteration of TCRs above 1 in 1000 frequency was seen with DPC sensitization. Donors were affected by alopecia, so their immune reaction might vary from that of healthy individuals.

The ends were cut back, 2 bases at V and 7 bases at J, with 21 bases in the middle. Germline assignment: CDR1 LGHNT and CDR2 FRNRAP. The CDR3 length is 17 residues. This clonotype appeared many times. The antigen is undetermined. Time point defined: patch test 2, 6 weeks after DPC sensitization. Treatment indicated: therapeutic diphenylcyclopropenone sensitization with weekly scalp DPC. TCRdb re-analysed the RACE reads in MiXCR, keeping a single row per CDR3 protein. This sample has a few hundred thousand distinct CDR3 sequences, with about 6% found just once. This clonotype originated in a woman aged 18-29 years with alopecia areata. Some clones in this sample may be carry-over from other donors' samples. The chain has TRBV12-5 and TRBJ1-3; D ambiguous. The sample was whole blood, taken in connection with sensitization to the hapten diphenylcyclopropenone (DPC). CDR3 protein: CASGLNVDSLTRNTIYF. CDR3 DNA sequence: TGTGCTAGTGGTTTGAACGTAGACTCACTAACGCGGAACACCATATATTTT.